This T cell receptor (beta chain) was observed in a study of T cell changes during pregnancy in multiple sclerosis. Produced via immunoSEQ multiplex PCR; TCRdb's table is partial and in-frame only. Of 85,000 to 130,000 clones listed, roughly nine tenths are singletons. The CDR3 runs to 11 residues. Germline CDR1 and CDR2: SGHDN and FVKESK. On this clone: Its ends do not fully match the called genes, so a read error is possible.

The sequence came from a female donor with multiple sclerosis, enrolled in a pregnancy study. This chain joins TRBV14 and TRBJ1-2, with a possible D match to TRBD1 (5 bases). The sequences come from peripheral blood, collected before pregnancy. The CDR3 DNA reads as TGTGCCAGCAGCCAAGAAGGGACGGGAGTCTTC. Its translation is CASSQEGTGVF.